This T cell receptor (beta chain) was captured in a study of OX40 agonist ivuxolimab in advanced cancers. Study-level background: Ivuxolimab is an agonistic anti-OX40 (CD134) antibody, and patients were treated with it.

The CDR3 has 16 amino acids. CDR1 SGHRS and CDR2 YFSETQ come from the germline V gene. V trimming: 4 bases; J trimming: 4 bases; junction bases outside the gene matches: 11. Blood draws occurred at baseline, cycle 4 day 1, and cycle 7 day 1. The repertoire was sequenced with immunoSEQ multiplex PCR; TCRdb's copy has only in-frame clones and lacks some. The sample carries 40,000 to 45,000 clones, around 80% recorded once. The input for sequencing was CD4+ or CD8+ T cells sorted from blood, taken in a trial of the OX40 agonist ivuxolimab. V gene TRBV5-1 combines with J gene TRBJ2-3, with 8 bases aligning to TRBD1. This TCR derives from an adult with an advanced solid tumor such as melanoma, head and neck, liver or kidney cancer. The CDR3 nucleotides are TGCGCCAGCAGCGTAACCGGGACAGGACCCCCAGATACGCAGTATTTT. This encodes CASSVTGTGPPDTQYF.